This T cell receptor beta chain came from a study of blood T cell repertoires in COVID-19. Study information: The United States, Italy and Spain provided the acute and convalescent COVID-19 samples. The analysed material was cDNA or gDNA that came from T cells, B-cell-depleted T cells, or PBMCs.

Original processing notes: Amplification of reference gene primers was used by the study to estimate nucleated cell counts. Assay used: immunoSEQ multiplex PCR; TCRdb lists only in-frame clones, some missing. For V, J and clone size, that table is used; D and trimming come from the DNA. This sample has 63,000 or so clones, with more than 85% found just once. From germline, CDR1 is SGDLS and CDR2 YYNGEE. This CDR3 spans 14 amino acids. The germline V and J ends were trimmed by 3 bases and 4 bases, with 11 bases remaining between them. Input material: peripheral blood. The rearrangement links TRBV9 to TRBJ2-1; D is possibly TRBD2 (5 bases). The clonotype comes from a man in his 70s with active COVID-19. For the CDR3, the DNA is TGTGCCAGCAGCGGCCGGGGTCGGTACAATGAGCAGTTCTTC. It is translated as CASSGRGRYNEQFF. Full variable domain (rest looked up from reference TRBV9 and TRBJ2-1): DSGVTQTPKHLITATGQRVTLRCSPRSGDLSVYWYQQSLDQGLQFLIQYYNGEERAKGNILERFSAQQFPDLHSELNLSSLELGDSALYFCASSGRGRYNEQFFGPGTRLTVL.